The clone carrying this T cell receptor (beta chain) was counted ten times or more. Its antigen is not known. Germline V gene data show CDR1 as SGHTA and CDR2 as FQGNSA. Germline trimming cut 2 bases from V and 1 base from J; bases unmatched to any gene: 2. The CDR3 sequence is 15 residues long. This entry belongs to a study of neurological immune-mediated disorders. The study's findings and limits: Phylogenetic grouping assigned the repertoires of 18 of 34 multiple sclerosis patients to a single cluster of related CDR3 sequences. This cluster may be a repertoire-level signature.

The cDNA was synthesized by means of template-switch 5'RACE, which was carried out with 10-nucleotide random UMIs. TCRdb ran MiXCR on the 5' RACE reads and lists one entry per CDR3 protein. The table has tens of thousands of distinct CDR3 sequences, roughly 3.8% seen once; the top ten hold 6.5%. PBMCs numbering 2 million and stored at -80 C yielded the unsorted libraries. This chain joins TRBV7-2 and TRBJ1-1; 9 bases map to TRBD1. The material sequenced was PBMCs. This TCR was sampled from a man aged 60 to 75 with multiple sclerosis. CDR3 protein: CASSLLGQGNTEAFF. Here the CDR3 DNA reads TGTGCCAGCAGCTTATTGGGACAGGGGAACACTGAAGCTTTCTTT.